The sequence of this T cell receptor beta chain was determined in a study of early T cells in non-severe SARS-CoV-2 infection. The protocol attached unique molecular identifiers to individual cDNA molecules. TCRdb called the 5' RACE reads again in MiXCR, with one record for every CDR3 protein. The sample includes about 33,000 distinct CDR3 sequences, around 4.6% of them seen just once. This clonotype showed up just a few times. Sequences were obtained from whole blood. This clonotype originated in an adult who was a healthcare worker with PCR-confirmed SARS-CoV-2 infection or an uninfected control (not recorded which).

In DNA form, the CDR3 reads TGTGCCAGCACCTCGCCTAGGGGGCCACTCCCGAACACTGAAGCTTTCTTT. Its protein is CASTSPRGPLPNTEAFF. The J gene is TRBJ1-1, the V gene TRBV12-3 or TRBV12-4; 7 nucleotides agree with TRBD1. CDR3 size: 17 residues. Trimming at V came to 7 bases and at J to 1 base, leaving 15 bases not matched to a gene.